This is a list of T cell receptor beta chains from one sample in a study of shared clonotypes between healthy human individuals. The protocol was immunoSEQ multiplex PCR, while the TCRdb copy is restricted to in-frame clones and leaves out a portion. The sample contains about 1 million clones, roughly 70% of which appear only once. The specimen was memory CD4+ T cells sorted from blood. The receptor source for this set is a young man in good health. Each CDR3 is given with its conserved first and last residue. The order of the fields is V gene, clone size, J gene, D gene, CDR3 DNA, CDR3 protein. D genes are given only for firm matches. Where a row states a size, it is once, few, many or the class of an expanded clone; other rows omit it.

TRBV6-5	once	TRBJ2-7	.	TGTGCCAGCAGTTATCGAGGGGAATGGAACGAGCAGTACTTC	CASSYRGEWNEQYF
TRBV6-6	few	TRBJ2-7	TRBD1	TGTGCCAGCAGCACCGGGACAGGGGCCCTCGGGCAGTACTTC	CASSTGTGALGQYF
TRBV11-2	few	TRBJ2-7	.	TGTGCCAGCAGCTCCTCGGGAGTTCGGCAGTACTTC	CASSSSGVRQYF
TRBV2	.	TRBJ2-7	TRBD2	TGTGCCAGCGGTGGGGCCTTAGCGGGTAGAAGTTACGAGCAGTACTTC	CASGGALAGRSYEQYF
TRBV29-1	few	TRBJ1-2	.	TGCAGCGCCGAGGGCTACACCTTC	CSAEGYTF
TRBV7-9	.	TRBJ2-3	.	TGTGCCAGCAGCTCAACCGGGACGGGCTTAAGGGATACGCAGTATTTT	CASSSTGTGLRDTQYF
TRBV10-1	once	TRBJ2-3	TRBD1	TGCGCCAGCAGTCGTCCAGGGGGTACGCAGTATTTT	CASSRPGGTQYF
TRBV2	.	TRBJ1-5	.	TGTGCCAGCAGTACAGACGGTAGCAATCAGCCCCAGCATTTT	CASSTDGSNQPQHF
TRBV7-9	many	TRBJ1-1	TRBD1	TGTGCCAGCAGCATCGGACAGGGTGAAGCTTTCTTT	CASSIGQGEAFF
TRBV23-1	.	TRBJ2-1	.	TGCGCCAGCAGTCAATCGTATGAGCAGTTCTTC	CASSQSYEQFF
TRBV10-3	.	TRBJ2-7	TRBD1	TGTGCCATCAGCCAACTGGGACAGGAGCAGTACTTC	CAISQLGQEQYF
TRBV30	.	TRBJ2-7	TRBD1	TGTGCCTGGGACCGACAGGGTAAATACGAGCAGTACTTC	CAWDRQGKYEQYF
TRBV4-1	once	TRBJ2-5	.	TGCGCCAGCAGCACCGGGTCCGGGGAAGAGACCCAGTACTTC	CASSTGSGEETQYF
TRBV29-1	.	TRBJ2-1	TRBD2	TGCAGCGTTGTCTCTCTAGCGGGGAAAAACAATGAGCAGTTCTTC	CSVVSLAGKNNEQFF
TRBV5-1	few	TRBJ2-7	.	TGCGCCAGCAGCTTGGACTTCCGTAGGACAGATGACTACGAGCAGTACTTC	CASSLDFRRTDDYEQYF
TRBV13	.	TRBJ2-2	TRBD2	TGTGCCAGCAGCCGTACTAGCGGGAAGATGACCGGGGAGCTGTTTTTT	CASSRTSGKMTGELFF
TRBV7-8	.	TRBJ1-4	TRBD1	TGTGCCAGCAGCCTCCGGGACAGGGGGAAGGAAAAACTGTTTTTT	CASSLRDRGKEKLFF